The next 7 T cell receptor beta chains were all read from a single sample in a study of blood T cells in healthy people across ages. Alongside a J-beta primer mix, a sample-barcoded 5' primer served in a second PCR lasting roughly 7 to 12 cycles. A single record per CDR3 protein comes from TCRdb applying MiXCR to the 5' RACE reads. This sample has approximately 1.5 million distinct CDR3 sequences, with 30% to 35% found just once. The sample was blood. The receptors stem from a woman in her 30s in good health.

The rearrangement links TRBV20-1 to TRBJ2-5; 7 bases agree with TRBD2. Germline-derived CDR1 and CDR2 are DFQATT and SNEGSKA (reference sequence). The trim removed 6 bases at V and 2 bases at J, leaving 15 bases unmatched. This CDR3 comprises 16 residues. For the CDR3, the DNA is TGCAGTGCCCCGCCGGAGGGACTACCTGAACAAGAGACCCAGTACTTC. It yields the protein CSAPPEGLPEQETQYF.

This clonotype was picked up a small number of times. The V gene is TRBV5-1, the J gene TRBJ1-1; TRBD1 is a possible D gene (6 bases). Germline V gene sequence: CDR1 SGHRS, CDR2 YFSETQ. Deletions cut 4 bases from V and 1 base from J, with 11 bases between. The length of the CDR3 is 14 residues. CDR3 sequence: CASSEQGRNTEAFF. In DNA form, the CDR3 reads TGCGCCAGCAGCGAACAGGGAAGGAACACTGAAGCTTTCTTT.

The chain joins TRBV4-2 to TRBJ2-7; 8 bases line up with TRBD1. J lost 4 bases, V lost 0 bases, and 8 bases had no gene match. CDR1 and CDR2 from the germline V gene are LGHNA and YNFKEQ. There are 16 residues in the CDR3. CDR3 loop: CASSQDIGQGQYEQYF. CDR3 nucleotides: TGTGCCAGCAGCCAAGATATAGGACAGGGTCAGTACGAGCAGTACTTC.

Notes on this clonotype: Because the CDR3's place on the DNA is in doubt, the DNA is left out and the CDR3 is given as listed by TCRdb. The chain is built from TRBV28 and TRBJ2-4; the table calls TRBD1, which could not be checked here. Germline-derived CDR1 and CDR2 are MDHEN and SYDVKM. The CDR3 contains 14 residues when both ends are counted. CDR3: CASSTSLRGDIQYF.

J is TRBJ2-1 and V is TRBV7-6, with 11 bases that match TRBD2. The CDR3 has 20 residues. V dropped 0 bases and J dropped 1; count of bases not matched to a gene: 11. Germline CDR1 is SGHVS and CDR2 is FNYEAQ. CDR3 sequence: CASSLAGGGASGGSYNEQFF. For the CDR3, the DNA is TGTGCCAGCAGCTTAGCAGGGGGTGGGGCTAGCGGGGGGTCCTACAATGAGCAGTTCTTC.

The chain links TRBV2 to TRBJ2-3; D assignment may be TRBD1 or TRBD2 (5 bases each). Germline assignment: CDR1 SNHLY and CDR2 FYNNEI. Trimming pared 11 bases from V and 5 bases from J, leaving 20 bases between. The CDR3 is 14 amino acids. The CDR3 DNA follows: TGTGCCGGCTCCCGGGACCCCCTGGTAGATACGCAGTATTTT. Translated: CAGSRDPLVDTQYF.

This clonotype has a handful of counts. The chain recombines TRBV4-1 with TRBJ2-3; 8 bases align to TRBD2. CDR3 length: 15 residues. Unmatched junction bases numbered 4, after V lost 2 bases and J lost 3 bases. Germline CDR1 reads MGHRA; CDR2 reads YSYEKL. CDR3 residues: CASSQTGLVTDTQYF. Here the CDR3 DNA reads TGCGCCAGCAGCCAAACGGGACTAGTTACAGATACGCAGTATTTT.